This T cell receptor beta chain was retrieved from a study of identical twins. Study outcomes and limitations: Among out-of-frame alpha sequences shared by twins, low generation probability occurred in excess. The study reached conclusions through statistical analysis that was cross-sectional, not following the same donors. One should note that invariant MAIT and iNKT cells could partly confound zero-insertion analyses. The more abundant beta clonotypes in cord blood had fewer insertions, and memory repertoires did not show this.

This clonotype was counted many times. The antigen is undetermined. TCRdb independently ran MiXCR on the 5' RACE reads; one entry per CDR3 protein. This repertoire shows under 250,000 distinct CDR3 sequences, 7.5% found once; its top ten account for 5% to 6%. These data were likewise used in another study, on yellow fever vaccine responses in identical twins.

The source of this sequence is a woman younger than 35 in good health. Sequencing was carried out using CD8+ T cells sorted from blood.

The CDR3 is CSAWDRGVSPLHF. In DNA form, the CDR3 reads TGCAGTGCCTGGGATAGGGGAGTTTCACCCCTCCACTTT. The chain carries TRBV20-1 and TRBJ1-6, with D possibly matching TRBD1 (5 bases). Germline CDR1 DFQATT, CDR2 SNEGSKA (reference sequence). V lost 6 bases to trimming and J lost 9 bases, with 15 bases between them. The CDR3 is made up of 13 amino acids.